This T cell receptor (beta chain) was identified during a study of T cells after posttransplantation cyclophosphamide. After removal of 4 bases from V and 1 base from J, the junction contained 9 bases not matched to a gene. The CDR3 is 16 amino acids. The germline CDR1 and CDR2 sequences are SGDLS and YYNGEE. Method: immunoSEQ multiplex PCR; TCRdb's copy keeps in-frame clones and lacks some. Listed here are about 7,900 clones without any singletons, the top ten holding about 6.4%. Busulfan-fludarabine conditioning, marrow transplant, and cyclophosphamide on days +3 and +4 were administered. This clone was seen at least ten times. Its antigen is not identified. Broader study findings: Blood and skin or GI T cell repertoires showed limited TRB overlap.

The rearrangement uses TRBV9 and TRBJ2-5; 8 nucleotides align to TRBD1. The sequences come from PBMCs, collected after an allogeneic stem cell transplant with post-transplant cyclophosphamide. The origin of this receptor is a male patient in his 30s who received an allogeneic stem cell transplant from an unrelated donor, was CMV-positive, and had acute and chronic GVHD. Some T cells may have originated in the graft donor. CDR3 DNA sequence: TGTGCCAGCAGCACCCTGGACAGGGAGGCCCAAGAGACCCAGTACTTC. This gives the protein CASSTLDREAQETQYF.